This TCR beta chain was found in a study of OX40 agonist ivuxolimab in advanced cancers. Study-wide background: Dose-escalation patients had hepatocellular carcinoma, melanoma, renal cell or head and neck cancer.

Libraries were prepared by immunoSEQ multiplex PCR; TCRdb keeps only in-frame clonotypes and omits some of them. The table includes about 69,000 clones, around 91% detected once. Germline lookup yields CDR1 MDHEN and CDR2 SYDVKM. With 6 bases removed from V and 8 bases from J, the gap between germline ends came to 19 bases. This CDR3 has 14 amino acids. Whole-study results and caveats: Among expanded peripheral T cells, antigen specificity went undetermined.

On this clone: What it binds is not known.

The sample consisted of CD4+ or CD8+ T cells sorted from blood, taken in a trial of the OX40 agonist ivuxolimab. The sequence came from an adult with an advanced solid tumor such as melanoma, head and neck, liver or kidney cancer. V and J are TRBV28 and TRBJ1-2, with a tentative D call TRBD1 (5 bases). CDR3 in DNA: TGTGCCAGCAGCCTCCCCGGGGGGAGGGAAGGCTACACCTTC. Protein: CASSLPGGREGYTF.